A single sample is the source of the 12 T cell receptor beta chains below, sequenced in a study of blood T cell repertoires in COVID-19. Sequencing was performed with immunoSEQ multiplex PCR; in TCRdb, only in-frame clones are kept and a portion is missing. The table includes under 200,000 clones, 85% to 90% detected once. Sequenced input: peripheral blood. All receptors come from a man aged 18 to 30 with active or convalescent COVID-19.

This chain joins TRBV7-9 and TRBJ2-1, with TRBD2 matching over 10 bases. With 7 bases clipped from V and 0 bases from J, the junction kept 15 bases outside the gene matches. The CDR3 covers 19 residues. Germline CDR1 SEHNR, CDR2 FQNEAQ (reference sequence). The CDR3 DNA reads as TGTGCCAGCAACTACCTGGGGGGACTAGCGACTAGCTCCTACAATGAGCAGTTCTTC. Amino acids: CASNYLGGLATSSYNEQFF. Full variable domain (rest looked up from reference TRBV7-9 and TRBJ2-1): DTGVSQNPRHKITKRGQNVTFRCDPISEHNRLYWYRQTLGQGPEFLTYFQNEAQLEKSRLLSDRFSAERPKGSFSTLEIQRTEQGDSAMYLCASNYLGGLATSSYNEQFFGPGTRLTVL.

The V gene is TRBV29-1, the J gene TRBJ2-1, with D maybe TRBD1 (5 bases). The CDR3 has 11 amino acids. Trimming took off 4 bases at V and 6 bases at J, with 7 bases between the two ends. Germline CDR1 reads SQVTM; CDR2 reads ANQGSEA. Written as DNA, the CDR3 is TGCAGCGTTGGACAGTCCAATGAGCAGTTCTTC. This translates into CSVGQSNEQFF.

The rearrangement links TRBV2 to TRBJ1-5, with D possibly being TRBD1 (6 bases). This CDR3 comprises 12 residues. V was shortened by 8 bases and J by 10 bases, with 15 bases between the two germline ends. Germline CDR1 reads SNHLY; CDR2 reads FYNNEI. This CDR3 is CASATGLFPQHF. The CDR3 DNA reads as TGTGCCAGCGCAACAGGGTTGTTTCCCCAGCATTTT.

This CDR3 is CASSQESPSGPGELFF. Written as DNA, the CDR3 is TGTGCCAGCAGCCAAGAATCGCCTAGCGGGCCCGGGGAGCTGTTTTTT. The chain links TRBV3-1 (or the pseudogene TRBV3-2) to TRBJ2-2, with 8 bases fitting TRBD2. The length of the CDR3 is 16 residues. With V trimmed by 0 bases and J by 6 bases, 6 bases remained unmatched. Germline V lookup: CDR1 LGHDT, CDR2 YNNKEL (reference sequence).

This rearrangement joins TRBV19 to TRBJ1-5; unclear D gene. The CDR3 covers 12 residues. The germline V and J ends were trimmed by 3 bases and 4 bases, with 4 bases remaining between them. Germline V gives CDR1 LNHDA, CDR2 SQIVND (reference sequence). CDR3 bases: TGTGCCAGTAGTATTCTAAATCAGCCCCAGCATTTT. This encodes CASSILNQPQHF.

The sample holds a few counts of this clone. The chain links TRBV29-1 to TRBJ1-1; TRBD1 might be the D (6 bases). V gave up 7 bases and J gave up 3 bases, with 27 bases separating them. CDR1 is SQVTM and CDR2 is ANQGSEA in the germline V gene. This CDR3 region has 17 residues. The chain's CDR3 is CSGGAPGHGGADTEAFF. For the CDR3, the DNA is TGCAGCGGCGGGGCCCCAGGGCATGGGGGGGCGGACACTGAAGCTTTCTTT.

V is TRBV15 and J is TRBJ2-7, with a possible D match to TRBD2 (6 bases). Between the trimmed V and J ends, which lost 1 base and 0 bases, there was a span of 10 bases. This CDR3 spans 15 amino acids. Germline V gene sequence: CDR1 LNHNV, CDR2 YYDKDF (reference sequence). The CDR3 sequence: CATSRGGTSSYEQYF. In DNA form, the CDR3 reads TGTGCCACCAGCAGAGGCGGGACGAGCTCCTACGAGCAGTACTTC.

V usage is TRBV7-2 and J usage is TRBJ2-1; TRBD1 is a possible D gene (6 bases). The CDR3 has 13 residues. The germline V gene encodes CDR1 SGHTA and CDR2 FQGNSA. V was pared by 5 bases and J by 7 bases, with 12 bases between. The CDR3 protein is CASSLDRTNEQFF. The DNA of the CDR3 is TGTGCCAGCAGCCTTGACAGGACAAATGAGCAGTTCTTC.

This chain joins TRBV4-1 and TRBJ2-5, with 14 bases identical to TRBD2. The CDR3 covers 16 residues. Germline assignment: CDR1 MGHRA and CDR2 YSYEKL. Trimming took 3 bases from V and 1 from J; bases not matched to a gene: 1. The CDR3 protein is CASSQTSGRVQETQYF. CDR3 sequence (DNA): TGCGCCAGCAGCCAGACTAGCGGGAGGGTCCAAGAGACCCAGTACTTC.

This chain connects TRBV4-2 to TRBJ2-2, with 9 bases identical to TRBD2. Unmatched junction bases numbered 17, after V lost 3 bases and J lost 0 bases. Per the germline V gene, CDR1 is LGHNA and CDR2 is YNFKEQ. The CDR3 is 21 amino acids. The CDR3: CASSHPGDSGGPFTNTGELFF. As DNA, the CDR3 is TGTGCCAGCAGCCATCCTGGAGATAGCGGGGGCCCATTTACGAACACCGGGGAGCTGTTTTTT.

This clone was counted a few times. The V and J genes are TRBV4-2 and TRBJ1-6; the D gene is possibly TRBD1 (5 bases). V gave up 2 bases and J gave up 10 bases, with 9 bases separating them. The CDR3 loop spans 13 amino acids. Germline assignment: CDR1 LGHNA and CDR2 YNFKEQ. In DNA form, the CDR3 reads TGTGCCAGCAGCCAAAAGGGGAACTCACCCCTCCACTTT. It encodes CASSQKGNSPLHF.

The V call is TRBV7-2, the J call TRBJ1-6; TRBD1 matches at 8 bases. V lost 11 bases, J lost 7 bases, and 7 bases stayed unmatched. CDR3 length: 13 amino acids. Per germline, CDR1 SGHTA and CDR2 FQGNSA. CDR3 DNA sequence: TGTGCCGCCGGACAGGGACTAAATTCACCCCTCCACTTT. As protein: CAAGQGLNSPLHF.